The rows below give T cell receptor beta chains drawn from one sample of a study of blood T cell repertoires in COVID-19. Only in-frame clones appear in the TCRdb table, and some are missing; sequencing was by immunoSEQ multiplex PCR. The sample contains about 180,000 clones, roughly 80% of which appear only once. Input material: peripheral blood. These receptors all stem from a human donor in a cohort sampled during active COVID-19. Both conserved end residues are part of each CDR3. Fields, in order: J gene, D gene, V gene, clone size, CDR3 protein, CDR3 DNA. A D gene is named only where the DNA matches it firmly. A clone size is listed for some rows: how often the clone was seen (once, few, many), or a class if it is expanded.

j_gene: TRBJ2-7; d_gene: .; v_gene: TRBV6-2/TRBV6-3; abundance: .; CDR3aa: CASSYRRGSYEQYF; CDR3nt: TGTGCCAGCAGTTACCGTCGGGGTTCCTACGAGCAGTACTTC
j_gene: TRBJ1-4; d_gene: .; v_gene: TRBV29-1; abundance: .; CDR3aa: CSGGLINEKLFF; CDR3nt: TGCAGCGGGGGACTGATTAATGAAAAACTGTTTTTT
j_gene: TRBJ2-1; d_gene: .; v_gene: TRBV7-8; abundance: .; CDR3aa: CASSPLGDNEQFF; CDR3nt: TGTGCCAGCAGCCCCTTGGGAGACAATGAGCAGTTCTTC
j_gene: TRBJ1-2; d_gene: .; v_gene: TRBV15; abundance: .; CDR3aa: CATSRESGHGYTF; CDR3nt: TGTGCCACCAGCAGAGAATCAGGGCATGGCTACACCTTC
j_gene: TRBJ1-1; d_gene: .; v_gene: TRBV27; abundance: .; CDR3aa: CASSLLQGGNTEAFF; CDR3nt: TGTGCCAGCAGTTTACTCCAGGGCGGGAACACTGAAGCTTTCTTT
j_gene: TRBJ2-2; d_gene: .; v_gene: TRBV7-2; abundance: .; CDR3aa: CASRSDRNTGELFF; CDR3nt: TGTGCCAGCAGATCGGACAGGAACACCGGGGAGCTGTTTTTT
j_gene: TRBJ1-3; d_gene: .; v_gene: TRBV4-3; abundance: .; CDR3aa: CASSETRGGAGNTIYF; CDR3nt: TGCGCCAGCAGCGAGACCCGGGGTGGGGCTGGAAACACCATATATTTT
j_gene: TRBJ2-1; d_gene: .; v_gene: TRBV21-1; abundance: .; CDR3aa: CASSIGGGTDEQFF; CDR3nt: TGTGCCAGCAGCATAGGCGGGGGTACGGATGAGCAGTTCTTC
j_gene: TRBJ2-3; d_gene: .; v_gene: TRBV6-6; abundance: .; CDR3aa: CASRRTDTQYF; CDR3nt: TGTGCCAGCAGGAGGACAGATACGCAGTATTTT
j_gene: TRBJ1-2; d_gene: TRBD1; v_gene: TRBV28; abundance: .; CDR3aa: CASTDGGQEAPYGYTF; CDR3nt: TGTGCCAGCACCGACGGGGGACAGGAGGCCCCATATGGCTACACCTTC
j_gene: TRBJ1-1; d_gene: TRBD1; v_gene: TRBV27; abundance: .; CDR3aa: CASADRGGMTEAFF; CDR3nt: TGTGCCAGCGCAGACAGGGGTGGGATGACTGAAGCTTTCTTT
j_gene: TRBJ1-4; d_gene: .; v_gene: TRBV6-5; abundance: once; CDR3aa: CASSYRAGGGEKLFF; CDR3nt: TGTGCCAGCAGTTACCGGGCCGGGGGAGGTGAAAAACTGTTTTTT
j_gene: TRBJ2-5; d_gene: .; v_gene: TRBV5-1; abundance: .; CDR3aa: CASSPGLSLLYQETQYF; CDR3nt: TGCGCCAGCAGTCCGGGACTTAGCCTACTGTACCAAGAGACCCAGTACTTC
j_gene: TRBJ1-6; d_gene: .; v_gene: TRBV27; abundance: few; CDR3aa: CASHRDSNSPLHF; CDR3nt: TGTGCCAGCCATCGAGACAGTAATTCACCCCTCCACTTT
j_gene: TRBJ2-1; d_gene: TRBD2; v_gene: TRBV7-2; abundance: .; CDR3aa: CASSSTVGLAGKYNEQFF; CDR3nt: TGTGCCAGCAGCTCCACCGTCGGACTAGCGGGGAAATACAATGAGCAGTTCTTC
j_gene: TRBJ1-2; d_gene: .; v_gene: TRBV6-5; abundance: .; CDR3aa: CASSSTGLAGYTF; CDR3nt: TGTGCCAGCAGTTCCACAGGGCTCGCTGGCTACACCTTC
j_gene: TRBJ1-1; d_gene: TRBD1; v_gene: TRBV6-1; abundance: .; CDR3aa: CASSVPRGQLNTEAFF; CDR3nt: TGTGCCAGCAGTGTCCCCAGGGGACAGTTGAACACTGAAGCTTTCTTT
j_gene: TRBJ2-7; d_gene: TRBD1; v_gene: TRBV29-1; abundance: .; CDR3aa: CSVDIVGTGGYEQYF; CDR3nt: TGCAGCGTTGACATCGTCGGGACAGGGGGTTACGAGCAGTACTTC
j_gene: TRBJ2-1; d_gene: TRBD2; v_gene: TRBV11-3; abundance: .; CDR3aa: CASSFVLAGGYNEQFF; CDR3nt: TGTGCCAGCAGCTTCGTCCTAGCGGGAGGGTACAATGAGCAGTTCTTC
j_gene: TRBJ2-3; d_gene: TRBD2; v_gene: TRBV28; abundance: .; CDR3aa: CASRQAGGPFTDTQYF; CDR3nt: TGTGCCAGCAGGCAAGCGGGAGGGCCTTTCACAGATACGCAGTATTTT
j_gene: TRBJ2-5; d_gene: .; v_gene: TRBV10-1; abundance: .; CDR3aa: CASSEPDSQETQYF; CDR3nt: TGCGCCAGCAGTGAGCCGGACAGCCAAGAGACCCAGTACTTC
j_gene: TRBJ1-5; d_gene: TRBD1; v_gene: TRBV7-6; abundance: .; CDR3aa: CASSLAAGGQPQHF; CDR3nt: TGTGCCAGCAGCTTAGCGGCAGGGGGTCAGCCCCAGCATTTT
j_gene: TRBJ1-2; d_gene: TRBD1; v_gene: TRBV4-3; abundance: .; CDR3aa: CASSQDMDRVEGYTF; CDR3nt: TGCGCCAGCAGCCAAGATATGGACAGGGTGGAAGGCTACACCTTC
j_gene: TRBJ1-2; d_gene: .; v_gene: TRBV27; abundance: .; CDR3aa: CASSRTVNYGYTF; CDR3nt: TGTGCCAGCAGTCGGACAGTTAACTATGGCTACACCTTC
j_gene: TRBJ1-4; d_gene: TRBD1; v_gene: TRBV5-4; abundance: .; CDR3aa: CASSSGQGYEKLFF; CDR3nt: TGTGCCAGCAGCTCGGGACAGGGGTATGAAAAACTGTTTTTT